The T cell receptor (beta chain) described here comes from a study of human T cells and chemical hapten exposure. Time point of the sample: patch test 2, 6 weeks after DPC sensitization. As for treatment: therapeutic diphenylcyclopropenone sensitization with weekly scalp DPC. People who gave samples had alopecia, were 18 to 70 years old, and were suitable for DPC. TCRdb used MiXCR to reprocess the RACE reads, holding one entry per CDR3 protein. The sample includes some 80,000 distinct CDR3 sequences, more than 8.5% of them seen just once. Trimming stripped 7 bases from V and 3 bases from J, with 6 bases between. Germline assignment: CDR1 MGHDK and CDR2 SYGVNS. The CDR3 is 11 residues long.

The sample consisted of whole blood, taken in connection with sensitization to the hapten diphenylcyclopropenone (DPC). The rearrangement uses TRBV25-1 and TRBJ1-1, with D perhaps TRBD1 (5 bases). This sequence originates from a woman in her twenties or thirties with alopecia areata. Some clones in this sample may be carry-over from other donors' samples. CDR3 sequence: CASKGHTEAFF. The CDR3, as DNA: TGTGCCAGCAAGGGGCACACTGAAGCTTTCTTT.